This entry describes one T cell receptor (beta chain). The sample is drawn from a study of blood T cell repertoires in COVID-19. Study in general: Samples came from the United States, Italy and Spain, spanning acute and convalescent COVID-19.

V was pared by 1 base and J by 0 bases, with 17 bases between. The CDR3 has 18 residues. CDR1 is SEHNR, CDR2 FQNEAQ, per germline (reference sequence). As processed by the authors: Reference gene primers were amplified, and this amplification served to estimate nucleated cell counts. The table came from immunoSEQ multiplex PCR; TCRdb's copy has only in-frame clones and leaves some out. V and J calls and clone size come straight from that table; D and trimming were deduced from the DNA. This sample has roughly 150,000 clones, with 78% found just once. Sequenced sample: peripheral blood. The gene calls are TRBV7-9 and TRBJ2-3, with a weak D call TRBD2 (6 bases). This clonotype originated in a woman older than 75 with acute or convalescent COVID-19. The chain's CDR3 is CASSLGGFSGASTDTQYF. The CDR3 DNA is TGTGCCAGCAGCTTAGGAGGGTTTAGCGGTGCTAGCACAGATACGCAGTATTTT.